This T cell receptor (beta chain) was sequenced during a study of blood T cell repertoires in COVID-19. For the study at large: PBMCs, B-cell-depleted T cells, or T cells were the source of the cDNA or gDNA that made up the material.

Germline V gene lookup returns CDR1 MDHEN and CDR2 SYDVKM. This CDR3 contains 17 residues. The J segment lost 0 bases and the V segment lost 7 bases, leaving 13 bases of the junction unmatched. Participants, 18 to 89 years old, spanned 24 US areas. Sequenced by immunoSEQ multiplex PCR; TCRdb stores in-frame clones only, minus some. The table lists approximately 300,000 clones, around 90% of them singletons. V usage is TRBV28 and J usage is TRBJ1-1, with 8 positions matching TRBD1. Source material: PBMCs or T cells enriched from blood (not recorded which). The TCR sequence derives from a woman aged 30 to 39 who had recovered from COVID-19. CDR3 protein: CASTTGTGLLMNTEAFF. In nucleotides, the CDR3 is TGTGCCAGCACTACCGGGACAGGTCTATTAATGAACACTGAAGCTTTCTTT. The variable domain in full, with the rest retrieved from reference TRBV28 and TRBJ1-1, is DVKVTQSSRYLVKRTGEKVFLECVQDMDHENMFWYRQDPGLGLRLIYFSYDVKMKEKGDIPEGYSVSREKKERFSLILESASTNQTSMYLCASTTGTGLLMNTEAFFGQGTRLTVV.